This T cell receptor (beta chain) was sequenced during a study of spatial heterogeneity in lung cancer. Study-wide points: Blood contained ubiquitous expanded tumor TCRs more at resection than at follow-up.

The V gene's germline CDR1 is SGHRS and CDR2 YFSETQ. The V and J ends lost 0 bases and 3 bases respectively, with 10 bases between them. The length of the CDR3 is 16 residues. One entry per CDR3 protein, called by TCRdb with MiXCR from the 5' RACE reads. The sample lists fewer than 45,000 distinct CDR3 sequences, 8% to 11% occurring once. Time point given: blood at routine non-recurrence follow-up after resection. Extraction of whole RNA from tumor, nontumor lung or frozen PBMC preceded unsorted sequencing. In this sample, this clonotype turned up a few times. Its matching antigen is unknown. The sequencing here drew on PBMCs, taken at follow-up. This TCR was sampled from a female donor with early-stage non-small cell lung cancer. The rearrangement uses TRBV5-1 and TRBJ1-6; no firm D call. The CDR3 sequence: CASSLAGPNYNSPLHF. CDR3 sequence (DNA): TGCGCCAGCAGCTTGGCCGGACCGAACTATAATTCACCCCTCCACTTT.